Listed below are T cell receptor beta chains from one sample, sequenced in a study of regulatory T cells in long-lasting Graves disease. TCRdb redid the calling of the multiplex PCR reads with MiXCR, one entry per CDR3 protein. The data contain roughly 520,000 distinct CDR3 sequences, approximately 12% of them singletons. The same sample was also used in a study of T cells in Graves' hyperthyroidism and ophthalmopathy.

Source: peripheral blood mononuclear cells (PBMCs), taken at new diagnosis, from a patient treated with antithyroid drugs. The receptors shown here come from a woman aged 25 to 45 with Graves disease. The CDR3 runs from the conserved cysteine through the conserved F or W. The D gene is left open where the match is weak. Size tells how often a clone was seen (once, few, many) or the class of an expanded clone, and some rows leave it out.

CDR3 DNA: TGTGCCAGCAGCTTAGAGGGCAGGGTGGACATTCAGTACTTC
CDR3 protein: CASSLEGRVDIQYF
D gene: -
clone size: few
J gene: TRBJ2-4
V gene: TRBV7-2

CDR3 DNA: TGTGCCAGCTCACTGGGACAGGGGAGCAATCAGCCCCAGCATTTT
CDR3 protein: CASSLGQGSNQPQHF
D gene: TRBD1
clone size: many
J gene: TRBJ1-5
V gene: TRBV18

CDR3 DNA: TGCGCCAGCAGACGTAGATTAGCGGGAGCGGGTAGTGTCGATGAGCAGTTCTTC
CDR3 protein: CASRRRLAGAGSVDEQFF
D gene: TRBD2
clone size: -
J gene: TRBJ2-1
V gene: TRBV5-1

CDR3 DNA: TGTGCCAGCCGGAAAAGCACCGGGGAGCTGTTTTTT
CDR3 protein: CASRKSTGELFF
D gene: -
clone size: few
J gene: TRBJ2-2
V gene: TRBV28

CDR3 DNA: TGTGCCATCAGTGAATTCGGGACGTCCGTGAAGTCCGAGCAGTACTTC
CDR3 protein: CAISEFGTSVKSEQYF
D gene: -
clone size: many
J gene: TRBJ2-7
V gene: TRBV10-3

CDR3 DNA: TGTGCCAGCAGCTACAGGGCCCCCGGGGAGCTGTTTTTT
CDR3 protein: CASSYRAPGELFF
D gene: -
clone size: -
J gene: TRBJ2-2
V gene: TRBV9

CDR3 DNA: TGTGCCAGCAGTTTATGGGTCGCGGGGAACACCGGGGAGCTGTTTTTT
CDR3 protein: CASSLWVAGNTGELFF
D gene: -
clone size: many
J gene: TRBJ2-2
V gene: TRBV28

CDR3 DNA: TGTGCCAGCAGTCCTCCGTCCGGGACTAGGTACAATGAGCAGTTCTTC
CDR3 protein: CASSPPSGTRYNEQFF
D gene: TRBD2
clone size: many
J gene: TRBJ2-1
V gene: TRBV27

CDR3 DNA: TGCAGTGCTAGCCCTATTCTAGCGGGATGGGTCGAGCAGTACTTC
CDR3 protein: CSASPILAGWVEQYF
D gene: TRBD2
clone size: many
J gene: TRBJ2-7
V gene: TRBV20-1

CDR3 DNA: TGTGCCAGCAGTTACTCTTCCCGACAGACAGCTAACTATGGCTACACCTTC
CDR3 protein: CASSYSSRQTANYGYTF
D gene: -
clone size: few
J gene: TRBJ1-2
V gene: TRBV6-2/TRBV6-3

CDR3 DNA: TGTGCCAGCAACGACGGATTCTATGGCTACACCTTC
CDR3 protein: CASNDGFYGYTF
D gene: -
clone size: many
J gene: TRBJ1-2
V gene: TRBV6-1

CDR3 DNA: TGTGCCAGCAGAGAGCTAGCGACAGATACGCAGTATTTT
CDR3 protein: CASRELATDTQYF
D gene: -
clone size: many
J gene: TRBJ2-3
V gene: TRBV11-2

CDR3 DNA: TGTGCCAGCACGGCAGGGACGGACACCATATATTTT
CDR3 protein: CASTAGTDTIYF
D gene: -
clone size: many
J gene: TRBJ1-3
V gene: TRBV18

CDR3 DNA: TGCGCCAGCAGCAGGACCGGGAGTCGAAATGAGCAGTTCTTC
CDR3 protein: CASSRTGSRNEQFF
D gene: -
clone size: many
J gene: TRBJ2-1
V gene: TRBV5-1

CDR3 DNA: TGCGCCAGCAGCTTTGGCAAACAAAACATTCAGTACTTC
CDR3 protein: CASSFGKQNIQYF
D gene: -
clone size: many
J gene: TRBJ2-4
V gene: TRBV5-1

CDR3 DNA: TGTGCCAGCAGCCTCGGAGACAGCCCATATTCACCCCTCCACTTT
CDR3 protein: CASSLGDSPYSPLHF
D gene: -
clone size: many
J gene: TRBJ1-6
V gene: TRBV3-1

CDR3 DNA: TGTGCCAGCAGCGTAGATCAAATGGAGGGACGCACTGAAGCTTTCTTT
CDR3 protein: CASSVDQMEGRTEAFF
D gene: -
clone size: few
J gene: TRBJ1-1
V gene: TRBV9